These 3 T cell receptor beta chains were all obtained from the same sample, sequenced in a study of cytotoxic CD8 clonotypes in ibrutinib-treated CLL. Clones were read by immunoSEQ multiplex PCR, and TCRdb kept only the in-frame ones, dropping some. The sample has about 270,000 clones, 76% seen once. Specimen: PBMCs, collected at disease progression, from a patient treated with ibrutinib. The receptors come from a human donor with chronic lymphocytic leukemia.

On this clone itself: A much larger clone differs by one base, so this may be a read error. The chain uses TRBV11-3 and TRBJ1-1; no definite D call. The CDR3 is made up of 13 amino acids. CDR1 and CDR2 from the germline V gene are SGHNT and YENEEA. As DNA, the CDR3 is TGTGCCAGCAGCGTAGATATGAACACTGAAGCTTTCTTT. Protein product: CASSVDMNTEAFF. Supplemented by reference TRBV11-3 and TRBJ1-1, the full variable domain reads EAGVVQSPRYKIIEKKQPVAFWCNPISGHNTLYWYLQNLGQGPELLIRYENEEAVDDSQLPKDRFSAERLKGVDSTLKIQPAELGDSAVYLCASSVDMNTEAFFGQGTRLTVV.

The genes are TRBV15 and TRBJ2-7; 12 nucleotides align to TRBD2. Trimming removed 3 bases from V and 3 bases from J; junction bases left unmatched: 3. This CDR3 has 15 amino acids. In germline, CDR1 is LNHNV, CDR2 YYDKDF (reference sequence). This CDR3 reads CATSSGTSGRYEQYF. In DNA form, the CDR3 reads TGTGCCACCAGCAGTGGGACTAGCGGGCGCTACGAGCAGTACTTC.

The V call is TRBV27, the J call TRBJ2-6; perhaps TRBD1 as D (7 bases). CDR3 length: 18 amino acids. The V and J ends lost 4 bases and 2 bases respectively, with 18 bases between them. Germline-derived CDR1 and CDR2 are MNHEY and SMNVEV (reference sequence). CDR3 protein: CASSSRWRGRTGANVLTF. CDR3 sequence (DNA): TGTGCCAGCAGTTCGCGGTGGAGGGGGCGCACTGGGGCCAACGTCCTGACTTTC.